This T cell receptor (beta chain) originates from a study of CD8 T cells in Susac syndrome. This clonotype was recorded only once. What it recognizes is unknown. Roughly 0.5 to 1 ug RNA was reverse transcribed with random hexamers. Multiplex immunoSEQ PCR targeted 54 Vbeta and 13 Jbeta TCR beta segments. TCRdb used MiXCR to reprocess the immunoSEQ multiplex PCR reads, holding one entry per CDR3 protein. Of around 85,000 distinct CDR3 sequences listed, 95% were seen once; the top ten hold roughly 0.46%. Study-level points and caveats: The study admitted that it had a relatively small number of individuals in its TCR sequencing and HLA analysis.

CD8+ and CD4+ T cells taken from blood had their TCR beta sequenced. The CDR3 has 14 amino acids. The V end was cut by 6 bases, the J end by 0 bases, with 12 bases between. The genes are TRBV12-3 or TRBV12-4 and TRBJ2-7; D may match TRBD1 or TRBD2 (5 bases each). Sequencing used CD8+ T cells from PBMCs. The sequence came from a human donor with Susac syndrome. This CDR3 is CASSTRDASYEQYF. CDR3 nucleotide sequence: TGTGCCAGCAGCACGAGGGACGCCTCCTACGAGCAGTACTTC.